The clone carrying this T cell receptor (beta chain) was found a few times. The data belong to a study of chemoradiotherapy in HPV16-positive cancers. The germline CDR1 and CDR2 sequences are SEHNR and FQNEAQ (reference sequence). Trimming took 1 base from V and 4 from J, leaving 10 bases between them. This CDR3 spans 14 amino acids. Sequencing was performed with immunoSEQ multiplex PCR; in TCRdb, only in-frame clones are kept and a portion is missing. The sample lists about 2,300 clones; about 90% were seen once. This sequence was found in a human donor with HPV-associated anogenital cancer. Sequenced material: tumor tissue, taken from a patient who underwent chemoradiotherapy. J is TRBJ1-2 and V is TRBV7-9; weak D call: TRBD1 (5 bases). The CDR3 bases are TGTGCCAGCAGCTTAGAGGGGTTCGCCTATGGCTACACCTTC. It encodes CASSLEGFAYGYTF.